This passage covers 18 T cell receptor beta chains from one sample sequenced in a study of molecular identifiers for immune sequencing clone quantification. TCRdb re-called the PCR reads with MiXCR, one entry per CDR3 protein. This table has roughly 630,000 distinct CDR3 sequences, about 25% appearing once. The sequenced sample was naive CD8+ T cells from blood, with Jurkat cell RNA spiked in. Noted subset: FACS-sorted CD8+CD4-CCR7+CD45RA+ naive T cells. The receptors come from a human donor in good health. Some libraries in this study had Jurkat cell RNA spiked in.

This clonotype has only a few counts. This chain links TRBV4-1 with TRBJ2-7; D is unclear. The CDR3 totals 15 residues. Per germline, CDR1 MGHRA and CDR2 YSYEKL. The germline V and J ends were trimmed by 0 bases and 2 bases, with 11 bases remaining between them. The CDR3 reads CASSQEDQGTYEQYF. The CDR3 DNA reads TGCGCCAGCAGCCAAGAGGATCAAGGAACCTACGAGCAGTACTTC.

The rearrangement links TRBV20-1 to TRBJ2-7; TRBD2 aligns across 9 bases. The CDR3 totals 16 residues. V shed 6 bases and J 4 bases; nucleotides not matched to a gene: 16. CDR1 is DFQATT and CDR2 is SNEGSKA in the germline V gene (reference sequence). The CDR3 DNA reads as TGCAGTGCAAGTAGCGAGGGGCGGGGGGGCTATTACGAGCAGTACTTC. This translates into CSASSEGRGGYYEQYF.

This clonotype came up many times. The junction departs from germline at one end; a sequencing error may be responsible. CDR3 coding DNA: TGTGCCAGCAGCTTAGCCTCAACTGGAGCTTTCTTT. This gives the protein CASSLASTGAFF. The V gene is TRBV13, the J gene TRBJ1-1; D not resolved. This CDR3 contains 12 residues. Germline V gives CDR1 PRHDT, CDR2 FYEKMQ (reference sequence).

Of note for this clonotype: This could be a read error, since a much larger clone is one nucleotide away. The chain has TRBV5-1 and TRBJ2-7; either TRBD1 or TRBD2 may supply D (6 bases each). The germline gives CDR1 SGHRS, CDR2 YFSETQ. This CDR3 is 14 amino acids long. This chain's CDR3 is CVSSLNGGDYEQYF. The DNA of the CDR3 is TGCGTCAGCAGCTTGAACGGGGGCGACTACGAGCAGTACTTC.

This clonotype was observed at least ten times. The CDR3 spells CASSLYGVEQYF. DNA of the CDR3: TGTGCCAGCAGCTTATACGGGGTGGAGCAGTACTTC. The V and J genes are TRBV7-6 and TRBJ2-7; tentative D call: TRBD2 (5 bases). The CDR3 runs to 12 residues. Germline CDR1 SGHVS, CDR2 FNYEAQ. V was cut by 2 bases and J by 7 bases, with 9 bases left in between.

A word on this clonotype: Since a much larger clone is just one base distant, this may be a read error. V gene TRBV20-1 combines with J gene TRBJ2-7, with D possibly matching TRBD2 (6 bases). Per the germline V gene, CDR1 is DFQATT and CDR2 is SNEGSKA (reference sequence). This CDR3 has 12 amino acids. Trimming shortened V by 5 bases and J by 10 bases, and 18 bases separated the two germline ends. The chain's CDR3 is CSAGARGGEQYF. CDR3 DNA: TGCAGTGCTGGAGCGCGCGGAGGGGAACAGTACTTC.

The count of this clonotype is one. The chain joins TRBV30 to TRBJ2-7; D ambiguous. Trimming shortened V by 0 bases and J by 5 bases, and 11 bases separated the two germline ends. The germline V gene encodes CDR1 GTSNPN and CDR2 SVGIG (reference sequence). This CDR3 is 13 amino acids long. CDR3 coding DNA: TGTGCCTGGAGTGTAATCTCCTCGGACGAGCAGTACTTC. As protein: CAWSVISSDEQYF.

This clonotype was observed at least ten times. The J gene is TRBJ2-3, the V gene TRBV30, with a possible D match to TRBD2 (5 bases). The CDR3 is made up of 11 amino acids. The V end lost 5 bases, the J end lost 5 bases, and 8 bases lay between the germline ends. CDR1 and CDR2 (germline): GTSNPN, SVGIG (reference sequence). In DNA, the CDR3 is TGTGCCTGGGAGGGTGGAGATACGCAGTATTTT. It codes for CAWEGGDTQYF.

This clonotype was picked up one time. V usage is TRBV27 and J usage is TRBJ2-7; no clear D gene. Germline loops: CDR1 MNHEY, CDR2 SMNVEV (reference sequence). CDR3 length: 13 amino acids. V was clipped by 5 bases and J by 6 bases, with 14 bases between them. CDR3 sequence reads: CASSTGSGGEQYF. Written as DNA, the CDR3 is TGTGCCAGCAGTACGGGCTCGGGTGGCGAGCAGTACTTC.

The chain combines TRBV7-4 with TRBJ1-4; D remains unclear. Looked up from germline, CDR1 is SGHVT and CDR2 is SQSDAQ. The CDR3 spans 16 residues. V was trimmed by 5 bases and J by 8 bases, leaving 21 bases between them. The CDR3 spells CASSPKPRFPDEKLFF. The CDR3 region has the DNA TGTGCCAGCAGCCCGAAACCCCGCTTCCCGGACGAAAAACTGTTTTTT.

Notes on this clonotype: Relative to the germline gene, one junction end is altered; a read error may explain this. V and J are TRBV30 and TRBJ2-1; D uncertain. CDR3 size: 12 residues. Germline lookup yields CDR1 GTSNPN and CDR2 SVGIG (reference sequence). The CDR3 here is CAWSVLYNVQFF. The DNA for the CDR3 is TGTGCCTGGAGTGTGCTCTACAATGTGCAGTTCTTC.

In its sample, this clonotype was seen many times. Its ends do not fully match the called genes, so a read error is possible. For the CDR3, the DNA is TGCGCCAGCAGCCTTACTAGCGGGGGGCCAGATACGCAGTATTTT. Translated: CASSLTSGGPDTQYF. The genes are TRBV12-3 or TRBV12-4 and TRBJ2-3, with 12 bases that match TRBD2. The CDR3 has 15 residues.

This clonotype was picked up many times. This chain links TRBV4-1 with TRBJ2-2, with 11 bases lining up with TRBD1. Germline V gene sequence: CDR1 MGHRA, CDR2 YSYEKL. The CDR3 consists of 16 residues. V dropped 2 bases and J dropped 5; count of bases not matched to a gene: 4. The CDR3 here is CASSQSGTGGTGELFF. The CDR3 nucleotides are TGCGCCAGCAGCCAAAGCGGGACAGGGGGGACCGGGGAGCTGTTTTTT.

This clonotype showed up many times. The chain uses TRBV19 and TRBJ2-7, with D perhaps TRBD2 (6 bases). Per germline, CDR1 LNHDA and CDR2 SQIVND (reference sequence). This CDR3 spans 13 amino acids. The germline V and J ends were trimmed by 9 bases and 2 bases, with 14 bases remaining between them. The DNA of the CDR3 is TGTGCCAGCAGCCCCGGGGGAGCCTACGAGCAGTACTTC. Amino acids: CASSPGGAYEQYF. Complete variable domain (other parts from reference TRBV19 and TRBJ2-7): DGGITQSPKYLFRKEGQNVTLSCEQNLNHDAMYWYRQDPGQGLRLIYYSQIVNDFQKGDIAEGYSVSREKKESFPLTVTSAQKNPTAFYLCASSPGGAYEQYFGPGTRLTVT.

This clonotype appeared many times. The CDR3 DNA sequence: TGTGCCAGCAGCAAAGCCGGACAGGGCGAGACCCAGTACTTC. It encodes CASSKAGQGETQYF. V and J are TRBV21-1 and TRBJ2-5; TRBD1 reflects the table's D call only, with no check against the DNA. TRBV21-1 is marked as a pseudogene. The CDR3 loop spans 14 amino acids.

This clonotype was found many times. This sequence joins TRBV14 and TRBJ2-7, with 8 bases fitting TRBD1. The ends lost 4 bases at V and 7 bases at J; junction bases unmatched: 9. The germline V gene encodes CDR1 SGHDN and CDR2 FVKESK. This CDR3 spans 14 amino acids. The CDR3 DNA reads as TGTGCCAGCAGCCCCTGGCAGGGGGCCAAAGAGCAGTACTTC. This encodes CASSPWQGAKEQYF.

The chain joins TRBV27 to TRBJ2-7, with D perhaps TRBD1 or TRBD2 (5 bases each). Germline-derived CDR1 and CDR2 are MNHEY and SMNVEV (reference sequence). The CDR3 has 14 residues. The V end lost 1 base, the J end lost 6 bases, and 13 bases lay between the germline ends. The CDR3 DNA sequence: TGTGCCAGCAGTTTATGGGGACCGAACTGCGAGCAGTACTTC. Residues: CASSLWGPNCEQYF.

This clonotype occurred a few times. The gene calls are TRBV12-3 or TRBV12-4 and TRBJ2-1; 13 bases are shared with TRBD2. V trimming: 5 bases; J trimming: 4 bases; junction bases outside the gene matches: 5. This CDR3 contains 16 residues. In DNA form, the CDR3 reads TGTGCCAGCAGTCTCGGGACTAGCGGGGTTTACAATGAGCAGTTCTTC. Protein product: CASSLGTSGVYNEQFF.